These 32 T cell receptor beta chains came from one sample sequenced in a study of shared clonotypes between healthy human individuals. Clones were sequenced by immunoSEQ multiplex PCR, and TCRdb holds only the in-frame ones, with some missing. In the table there are about 2 million clones, roughly 96% of which are singletons. The specimen sequenced was naive CD4+ T cells sorted from blood. The subset denotes: CD45RA+ positively selected. Source of these receptors: a man younger than 35 in good health.

CDR3 coding DNA: TGTGCCAGCAGGGAACGGGGGCGCTGGGAGACCCAGTACTTC. It codes for CASRERGRWETQYF. This chain links TRBV28 with TRBJ2-5; D may correspond to TRBD1 or TRBD2 (6 bases each). Trimming removed 6 bases at V and 5 bases at J, with 16 bases between. Germline CDR1 MDHEN, CDR2 SYDVKM. The CDR3 totals 14 residues.

The V call is TRBV5-1, the J call TRBJ2-2; 7 nucleotides align to TRBD1. Per germline, CDR1 SGHRS and CDR2 YFSETQ. This CDR3 region has 15 residues. V trimming: 4 bases; J trimming: 4 bases; junction bases outside the gene matches: 7. CDR3 in amino acids: CASSPGTVATGELFF. DNA for the CDR3: TGCGCCAGCAGCCCCGGGACAGTAGCCACCGGGGAGCTGTTTTTT.

This clone was seen a single time. The chain recombines TRBV5-4 with TRBJ2-3; D gene ambiguous. Trimming removed 4 bases at V and 0 bases at J, with 12 bases between. Germline CDR1 SGHNT, CDR2 YYREEE (reference sequence). The CDR3 totals 15 residues. The CDR3 region is CASSLLADSTDTQYF. The CDR3 region has the DNA TGTGCCAGCAGCCTCTTAGCAGATAGCACAGATACGCAGTATTTT.

The sample holds a few counts of this clone. The chain is built from TRBV9 and TRBJ1-2; D gene unclear. Germline V gene sequence: CDR1 SGDLS, CDR2 YYNGEE. The CDR3 contains 12 residues. The ends were cut back, 6 bases at V and 3 bases at J, with 9 bases in the middle. The DNA for the CDR3 is TGTGCCAGCAAGGACCCCTACTATGGCTACACCTTC. As protein: CASKDPYYGYTF.

This chain connects TRBV18 to TRBJ2-5; D ambiguous. V was trimmed by 6 bases and J by 5 bases, leaving 10 bases between them. CDR1 is KGHSH, CDR2 LQKENI, per germline. The CDR3 is made up of 12 amino acids. Here the CDR3 reads CASSGKVETQYF. The CDR3 nucleotides read TGTGCCAGCTCCGGAAAGGTGGAGACCCAGTACTTC.

The chain employs TRBV6-6 and TRBJ1-3; 7 positions agree with TRBD1. The CDR3 is 15 residues long. Per the germline V gene, CDR1 is MNHNY and CDR2 is SVGAGI (reference sequence). V was pared by 5 bases and J by 0 bases, with 4 bases of the junction left unmatched. The CDR3: CASSHDRVSGNTIYF. CDR3 nucleotides: TGTGCCAGCAGTCACGACAGGGTCTCTGGAAACACCATATATTTT.

The V and J genes are TRBV10-3 and TRBJ1-6, with 7 bases that match TRBD1. J gave up 7 bases and V 1 base, and 4 bases lay outside the gene matches. This CDR3 is built from 15 residues. In germline, CDR1 is ENHRY, CDR2 SYGVKD. In DNA, the CDR3 is TGTGCCATCAGTGAGTGGGGGACAGAAAATTCACCCCTCCACTTT. Translation gives CAISEWGTENSPLHF.

The rearrangement joins TRBV30 to TRBJ2-1; the D is unclear. In germline, CDR1 is GTSNPN, CDR2 SVGIG (reference sequence). The V end was cut by 0 bases, the J end by 9 bases, with 9 bases between. This CDR3 is built from 12 residues. CDR3 DNA: TGTGCCTGGAGTGTACAAGTAGGTGAGCAGTTCTTC. Translated: CAWSVQVGEQFF. The full variable domain, completed using reference TRBV30 and TRBJ2-1, is SQTIHQWPATLVQPVGSPLSLECTVEGTSNPNLYWYRQAAGRGLQLLFYSVGIGQISSEVPQNLSASRPQDRQFILSSKKLLLSDSGFYLCAWSVQVGEQFFGPGTRLTVL.

The V call is TRBV5-1, the J call TRBJ1-1; D is undetermined. With 4 bases removed from V and 6 bases from J, the gap between germline ends came to 16 bases. The CDR3 runs to 14 residues. Germline loops: CDR1 SGHRS, CDR2 YFSETQ. CDR3 sequence reads: CASSPNGFVSEAFF. The CDR3 nucleotides read TGCGCCAGCAGCCCCAACGGGTTTGTCTCTGAAGCTTTCTTT.

The chain recombines TRBV27 with TRBJ2-2, with TRBD2 matching over 8 bases. The CDR3 consists of 16 residues. Germline assignment: CDR1 MNHEY and CDR2 SMNVEV (reference sequence). Trimming took 6 bases from V and 7 from J; bases not matched to a gene: 13. The chain's CDR3 is CASSRERLARIGELFF. The CDR3 DNA reads TGTGCCAGCAGCCGAGAACGACTAGCGCGGATCGGGGAGCTGTTTTTT.

The chain links TRBV19 to TRBJ2-7, with no clear D. Deletions cut 3 bases from V and 2 bases from J, with 11 bases between. The CDR3 totals 14 residues. Germline CDR1 reads LNHDA; CDR2 reads SQIVND (reference sequence). DNA of the CDR3: TGTGCCAGTAGTATTGGGCAGGCCGCCTACGAGCAGTACTTC. This encodes CASSIGQAAYEQYF.

This chain connects TRBV30 to TRBJ1-1, with D tentatively TRBD1 (5 bases). CDR3 length equals 13 residues. Between the trimmed V and J ends, which lost 5 bases and 1 base, there was a span of 11 bases. The V gene's germline CDR1 is GTSNPN and CDR2 SVGIG (reference sequence). CDR3 residues: CAWAYQGNTEAFF. DNA for the CDR3: TGTGCCTGGGCATATCAGGGGAACACTGAAGCTTTCTTT. Full variable domain (outside the CDR3, taken from reference TRBV30 and TRBJ1-1): SQTIHQWPATLVQPVGSPLSLECTVEGTSNPNLYWYRQAAGRGLQLLFYSVGIGQISSEVPQNLSASRPQDRQFILSSKKLLLSDSGFYLCAWAYQGNTEAFFGQGTRLTVV.

The genes are TRBV7-8 and TRBJ1-6; D not resolved. The length of the CDR3 is 18 residues. Trimming cost V 2 bases and J 0 bases, with 14 bases left between them. Looked up from germline, CDR1 is SGHVS and CDR2 is FQNEAQ. Written as DNA, the CDR3 is TGTGCCAGCAGCTTACAAAGGCCCGGGAGCTCCTATAATTCACCCCTCCACTTT. Translation gives CASSLQRPGSSYNSPLHF.

The CDR3 region is CAISENREAGELFF. In DNA, the CDR3 is TGTGCCATCAGTGAGAACAGGGAGGCCGGGGAGCTGTTTTTT. The rearrangement uses TRBV10-3 and TRBJ2-2; D possibly matches TRBD1 or TRBD2 (6 bases each). Germline CDR1 is ENHRY and CDR2 is SYGVKD. V was cut by 2 bases and J by 6 bases, with 10 bases left in between. The CDR3 totals 14 residues.

The V gene is TRBV27, the J gene TRBJ1-2, with D uncertain. Germline V gives CDR1 MNHEY, CDR2 SMNVEV (reference sequence). The CDR3 runs 14 residues. The V end lost 6 bases, the J end lost 4 bases, and 15 bases lay between the germline ends. CDR3 in amino acids: CASSLTGFGYGYTF. In nucleotides, the CDR3 is TGTGCCAGCAGCCTAACGGGATTCGGCTATGGCTACACCTTC.

The chain is built from TRBV7-2 and TRBJ1-6, with D possibly being TRBD1 (6 bases). Trimming took off 5 bases at V and 11 bases at J, with 22 bases between the two ends. CDR1 is SGHTA and CDR2 is FQGNSA in the germline V gene. The CDR3 loop spans 16 amino acids. As DNA, the CDR3 is TGTGCCAGCAGCCACCGGGACAACCCCTCGGGGCCACCCCTCCACTTT. This sequence encodes CASSHRDNPSGPPLHF.

V and J are TRBV6-1 and TRBJ1-5; D unclear. CDR1 is MNHNS and CDR2 is SASEGT in the germline V gene. The V end was cut by 4 bases, the J end by 5 bases, with 12 bases between. The CDR3 runs to 14 residues. The CDR3 coding sequence is TGTGCCAGCAGTGTCTTGGCCCAAGATCAGCCCCAGCATTTT. Amino acids: CASSVLAQDQPQHF.

This chain uses TRBV5-1 with TRBJ2-7; maybe TRBD1 (6 bases). The CDR3 totals 15 residues. The V gene's germline CDR1 is SGHRS and CDR2 YFSETQ. Trimming left V 4 bases short and J 7 bases short, with 21 bases between. CDR3 nucleotide sequence: TGCGCCAGCAGCCTCGAAGGACAGCGGTCTGAGGAGCAGTACTTC. It specifies CASSLEGQRSEEQYF. The full variable domain, completed using reference TRBV5-1 and TRBJ2-7, is KAGVTQTPRYLIKTRGQQVTLSCSPISGHRSVSWYQQTPGQGLQFLFEYFSETQRNKGNFPGRFSGRQFSNSRSEMNVSTLELGDSALYLCASSLEGQRSEEQYFGPGTRLTVT.

DNA for the CDR3: TGTGCCAGCAGAGGCGGGGGGGCGAATACGCAGTATTTT. Its protein is CASRGGGANTQYF. The V and J genes are TRBV5-6 and TRBJ2-3; the match to TRBD2 covers 9 bases. CDR1 and CDR2 (germline): SGHDT, YYEEEE. The CDR3 contains 13 residues. The ends lost 5 bases at V and 7 bases at J; junction bases unmatched: 5.

The chain links TRBV2 to TRBJ1-2; D possibly corresponds to TRBD1 (5 bases). Trimming cost V 7 bases and J 8 bases, with 14 bases left between them. The CDR3 contains 12 residues. Looked up from germline, CDR1 is SNHLY and CDR2 is FYNNEI. CDR3 bases: TGTGCCAGCACCAGGGACTTCGAAGGCTACACCTTC. It codes for CASTRDFEGYTF.

V and J are TRBV5-1 and TRBJ1-2; a weak D match, TRBD1 (6 bases). The CDR3 consists of 14 residues. The germline gives CDR1 SGHRS, CDR2 YFSETQ. V was cut by 4 bases and J by 1 base, with 11 bases left in between. The CDR3 spells CASSLDSFNYGYTF. The CDR3 region has the DNA TGCGCCAGCAGCCTGGACAGCTTTAACTATGGCTACACCTTC. The variable domain in full, with the rest retrieved from reference TRBV5-1 and TRBJ1-2, is KAGVTQTPRYLIKTRGQQVTLSCSPISGHRSVSWYQQTPGQGLQFLFEYFSETQRNKGNFPGRFSGRQFSNSRSEMNVSTLELGDSALYLCASSLDSFNYGYTFGSGTRLTVV.

The chain couples TRBV5-1 to TRBJ2-2; a possible D gene is TRBD1 (6 bases). The CDR3 loop spans 16 amino acids. CDR1 is SGHRS, CDR2 YFSETQ, per germline. V lost 5 bases and J lost 1, with 15 bases in between. CDR3 region: CASREGDPMNTGELFF. The CDR3 DNA is TGCGCCAGCAGAGAGGGGGATCCGATGAACACCGGGGAGCTGTTTTTT. The full variable domain, in which reference TRBV5-1 and TRBJ2-2 provide the parts outside the CDR3, is KAGVTQTPRYLIKTRGQQVTLSCSPISGHRSVSWYQQTPGQGLQFLFEYFSETQRNKGNFPGRFSGRQFSNSRSEMNVSTLELGDSALYLCASREGDPMNTGELFFGEGSRLTVL.

The chain has TRBV28 and TRBJ2-7, with D hard to call. This CDR3 contains 14 residues. V lost 4 bases and J lost 3, with 13 bases in between. The germline gives CDR1 MDHEN, CDR2 SYDVKM. The CDR3 is CASSSPYWSYEQYF. The DNA for the CDR3 is TGTGCCAGCAGTTCCCCCTATTGGAGCTACGAGCAGTACTTC.

CDR3 nucleotides: TGCGCCAGCAGCCAATCCCCGGCTAGCCCTCCAAATGAGCAGTTCTTC. Translated: CASSQSPASPPNEQFF. V and J are TRBV4-3 and TRBJ2-1, with a weak D call TRBD2 (5 bases). The V gene's germline CDR1 is LGHNA and CDR2 YSLEER. The CDR3 covers 16 residues. Trimming removed 2 bases at V and 7 bases at J, with 18 bases between.

This rearrangement joins TRBV5-8 to TRBJ1-1; no firm D call. V lost 0 bases to trimming and J lost 1 base, with 4 bases between them. The CDR3 is made up of 13 amino acids. Germline assignment: CDR1 SGHTS and CDR2 YDEGEE. CDR3 amino acids: CASSLERNTEAFF. CDR3 nucleotide sequence: TGTGCCAGCAGCTTGGAGAGGAACACTGAAGCTTTCTTT.

The V call is TRBV7-2, the J call TRBJ2-7; 9 bases align to TRBD2. Losses at the gene ends were 3 bases for V and 3 bases for J; bases not matched to a gene: 3. Germline-derived CDR1 and CDR2 are SGHTA and FQGNSA. The CDR3 contains 14 residues. CDR3 in DNA: TGTGCCAGCAGCTTCCTAGCGGGAATCTACGAGCAGTACTTC. It yields the protein CASSFLAGIYEQYF. Based on the CDR3 plus reference TRBV7-2 and TRBJ2-7, the full variable domain is GAGVSQSPSNKVTEKGKDVELRCDPISGHTALYWYRQSLGQGLEFLIYFQGNSAPDKSGLPSDRFSAERTGGSVSTLTIQRTQQEDSAVYLCASSFLAGIYEQYFGPGTRLTVT.

The gene calls are TRBV29-1 and TRBJ2-6; D tentatively reads TRBD1 or TRBD2 (5 bases each). Trimming removed 8 bases at V and 0 bases at J, with 17 bases between. Germline lookup yields CDR1 SQVTM and CDR2 ANQGSEA. The CDR3 loop spans 16 amino acids. CDR3 nucleotide sequence: TGCAGCATCGTATCGGGACGCAGCTCTGGGGCCAACGTCCTGACTTTC. This gives the protein CSIVSGRSSGANVLTF.

The rearrangement joins TRBV2 to TRBJ1-5; D gene uncertain. V was pared by 6 bases and J by 7 bases, with 10 bases between. Looked up from germline, CDR1 is SNHLY and CDR2 is FYNNEI. CDR3 length: 12 amino acids. For the CDR3, the DNA is TGTGCCAGCAGCCCAAGACCCCAGCCCCAGCATTTT. Translated: CASSPRPQPQHF.

The chain joins TRBV10-1 to TRBJ2-3; 9 bases are a match to TRBD1. From germline, CDR1 is WNHNN and CDR2 SYGVQD (reference sequence). V lost 5 bases to trimming and J lost 5 bases; unmatched junction nucleotides: 5. This CDR3 is built from 14 residues. The chain's CDR3 is CASSPQGAGDTQYF. The CDR3 region has the DNA TGCGCCAGCAGTCCACAGGGGGCGGGAGATACGCAGTATTTT.

This chain's CDR3 is CASSTHGQPWGYGYTF. CDR3 DNA sequence: TGTGCCAGTAGTACCCACGGACAGCCGTGGGGTTATGGCTACACCTTC. The genes are TRBV19 and TRBJ1-2, with D possibly being TRBD1 (6 bases). Germline assignment: CDR1 LNHDA and CDR2 SQIVND (reference sequence). The CDR3 totals 16 residues. V was clipped by 4 bases and J by 5 bases, with 20 bases between them.

The chain is built from TRBV7-9 and TRBJ2-2; no reliable D call. With 7 bases removed from V and 0 bases from J, the gap between germline ends came to 18 bases. This CDR3 has 17 amino acids. Per the germline V gene, CDR1 is SEHNR and CDR2 is FQNEAQ (reference sequence). The CDR3: CASTLGIALTNTGELFF. The CDR3 DNA follows: TGTGCCAGCACCCTCGGAATAGCCTTAACGAACACCGGGGAGCTGTTTTTT.

This chain connects TRBV5-4 to TRBJ1-1; no clear D. From germline, CDR1 is SGHNT and CDR2 YYREEE (reference sequence). The CDR3 is 14 residues long. Trimming removed 4 bases at V and 3 bases at J, with 13 bases between. In nucleotides, the CDR3 is TGTGCCAGCAGCCCGGGATTTGGGGACACTGAAGCTTTCTTT. It yields the protein CASSPGFGDTEAFF.